This T cell receptor beta chain was found in a study of blood T cell repertoires in COVID-19. In the original analysis: Amplified reference gene primers provided the basis for estimating nucleated cell counts. Sequenced by immunoSEQ multiplex PCR; TCRdb stores in-frame clones only, minus some. V and J calls and clone size are those listed in that table; D and trimming were worked out from the DNA. Among roughly 160,000 clones listed, 82% were seen once. Each participant's cohort was designated according to participant-reported clinical history. Germline values: CDR1 SQVTM, CDR2 ANQGSEA. The CDR3 contains 12 residues. Trimming cost V 7 bases and J 7 bases; bases outside gene matches: 8.

The clonotype comes from a man aged 45-65 years who had recovered from COVID-19. This rearrangement joins TRBV29-1 to TRBJ1-2; TRBD1 agrees at 8 bases. The sequencing input was PBMCs or T cells enriched from blood (not recorded which). CDR3 amino acids: CSAQDRDLGYTF. CDR3 in DNA: TGCAGCGCGCAGGACAGGGACCTTGGCTACACCTTC.